A selection of T cell receptor beta chains follows, all from one sample in a study of blood T cells in healthy people across ages. MiXCR was run by TCRdb on the 5' RACE reads, yielding one entry per CDR3 protein. Of hundreds of thousands of distinct CDR3 sequences in the sample, 40% to 50% were seen once. Sequencing was carried out using blood. These receptors were taken from a man older than 75 in good health. Each CDR3 is given with its conserved first and last residue. D genes are given only for firm matches. Clone size is stated in some rows and not others, as once, few, many or a class when expanded.

length	V	J	size	D	CDR3	DNA
15	TRBV19	TRBJ2-1	-	TRBD1	CASMGGQGSYNEQFF	TGTGCCAGTATGGGAGGACAGGGATCTTACAATGAGCAGTTCTTC
16	TRBV12-3/TRBV12-4	TRBJ2-1	few	-	CASSLAYYSRSHEQFF	TGTGCCAGCAGTTTAGCGTATTATAGTCGGTCCCATGAGCAGTTCTTC
13	TRBV29-1	TRBJ2-3	-	-	CSVGPRLTDTQYF	TGCAGCGTTGGTCCCAGATTGACAGATACGCAGTATTTT
15	TRBV7-9	TRBJ2-3	-	TRBD2	CASSPTSGGKDTQYF	TGTGCCAGCAGCCCGACTAGCGGGGGTAAAGATACGCAGTATTTT
16	TRBV29-1	TRBJ2-5	-	TRBD2	CSVGDPVVAGSETQYF	TGCAGCGTGGGGGACCCGGTGGTAGCGGGAAGTGAGACCCAGTACTTC
14	TRBV6-2/TRBV6-3	TRBJ2-7	few	-	CASSYGPNNYEQYF	TGTGCCAGCAGCTACGGACCGAACAACTACGAGCAGTACTTC
16	TRBV7-3	TRBJ2-1	-	TRBD2	CASSQDPSGVYNEQFF	TGTGCCAGCAGCCAAGATCCTAGCGGGGTTTACAATGAGCAGTTCTTC
17	TRBV7-3	TRBJ2-1	few	TRBD2	CASSLVPGLAGADEQFF	TGTGCCAGCAGCTTAGTCCCGGGACTAGCGGGGGCCGATGAGCAGTTCTTC
14	TRBV18	TRBJ1-4	-	-	CASFPGTTNEKLFF	TGTGCCAGCTTCCCGGGAACAACTAATGAAAAACTGTTTTTT
17	TRBV7-9	TRBJ2-5	many	TRBD2	CASSSTSGGAYQETQYF	TGTGCCAGCAGCTCGACTAGCGGGGGGGCCTATCAAGAGACCCAGTACTTC
17	TRBV20-1	TRBJ2-7	-	TRBD1	CSAQKGGGVAGHNEQYF	TGCAGTGCTCAAAAAGGGGGCGGCGTTGCTGGTCACAATGAGCAGTACTTC
14	TRBV6-5	TRBJ2-7	many	-	CASSSTGNSYEQYF	TGTGCCAGCAGTTCTACAGGGAACTCCTACGAGCAGTACTTC
12	TRBV5-1	TRBJ2-1	-	-	CASRGDGPWQFF	TGCGCCAGCAGGGGGGACGGCCCGTGGCAGTTCTTC
15	TRBV12-3/TRBV12-4	TRBJ2-7	-	TRBD2	CASSLSSGSRYEQYF	TGTGCCAGCAGTTTAAGTAGCGGGAGCAGGTACGAGCAGTACTTC
17	TRBV5-1	TRBJ2-3	-	TRBD2	CASSLRLAGVVVDTQYF	TGCGCCAGCAGCTTGCGGCTAGCGGGAGTCGTTGTAGATACGCAGTATTTT
15	TRBV7-8	TRBJ2-7	few	-	CASSLAGRASYEQYF	TGTGCCAGCAGCTTAGCCGGCCGTGCCTCCTACGAGCAGTACTTC
12	TRBV29-1	TRBJ2-3	-	TRBD1	CSVGTGTDTQYF	TGCAGTGTTGGGACAGGCACAGATACGCAGTATTTT
13	TRBV6-5	TRBJ2-5	-	-	CASSQAGQETQYF	TGTGCCAGCAGTCAAGCGGGCCAAGAGACCCAGTACTTC
12	TRBV6-6	TRBJ2-2	many	-	CASSDYTGELFF	TGTGCCAGCAGTGACTACACCGGGGAGCTGTTTTTT
16	TRBV7-2	TRBJ2-7	-	-	CASSLAGLARGYEQYF	TGTGCCAGCAGCTTAGCCGGGCTAGCGAGGGGCTACGAGCAGTACTTC
15	TRBV7-2	TRBJ2-7	-	TRBD1	CASSLATGQAYGQYF	TGTGCCAGCAGCTTAGCAACGGGACAGGCGTACGGGCAGTACTTC
11	TRBV10-3	TRBJ2-5	few	-	CAIRRDETQYF	TGTGCCATCAGAAGGGATGAGACCCAGTACTTC
13	TRBV9	TRBJ2-1	-	TRBD2	CASSVVPAGQQFF	TGTGCCAGCAGCGTAGTTCCAGCGGGGCAGCAGTTCTTC
13	TRBV6-5	TRBJ1-1	-	TRBD1	CASSSDRGSTAFF	TGTGCCAGCAGTTCCGACAGGGGGTCGACAGCTTTCTTT
15	TRBV18	TRBJ1-5	few	-	CASSRGRVENQPQHF	TGTGCCAGCTCACGGGGGAGGGTCGAAAATCAGCCCCAGCATTTT
16	TRBV6-5	TRBJ2-2	few	-	CASSSRQGLRSGELFF	TGTGCCAGCAGCTCCAGGCAGGGGTTGAGGTCCGGGGAGCTGTTTTTT
15	TRBV5-1	TRBJ1-1	-	-	CASRQPEQMNTEAFF	TGCGCCAGCAGGCAACCCGAACAGATGAACACTGAAGCTTTCTTT
16	TRBV7-8	TRBJ2-5	few	TRBD1	CASSPVLGTGIETQYF	TGTGCCAGCAGTCCCGTTCTGGGGACAGGGATAGAGACCCAGTACTTC
15	TRBV5-4	TRBJ2-5	-	TRBD2	CASSQAPSGEETQYF	TGTGCCAGCAGCCAAGCGCCTAGCGGGGAAGAGACCCAGTACTTC
14	TRBV27	TRBJ2-3	few	-	CASSPGTSAYTQYF	TGTGCCAGCAGTCCGGGGACCTCAGCATATACGCAGTATTTT
14	TRBV11-2	TRBJ1-2	-	TRBD1	CASSSQGDWDGYTF	TGTGCCAGCAGCTCTCAGGGGGACTGGGATGGCTACACCTTC
13	TRBV6-4	TRBJ2-1	few	TRBD1	CASSETGGFEQFF	TGTGCCAGCAGTGAAACAGGGGGCTTTGAGCAGTTCTTC
11	TRBV20-1	TRBJ2-5	few	TRBD1	CSALRQGTQYF	TGCAGTGCTCTCAGACAGGGGACCCAGTACTTC
14	TRBV20-1	TRBJ2-4	few	TRBD1	CSAPGTGAKNIQYF	TGCAGTGCTCCCGGGACAGGGGCCAAAAACATTCAGTACTTC
13	TRBV30	TRBJ1-1	-	-	CAWSVGTNTEAFF	TGTGCCTGGAGTGTTGGCACAAACACTGAAGCTTTCTTT
15	TRBV20-1	TRBJ2-7	few	TRBD2	CSASTGTSVIYEQYF	TGCAGTGCTAGCACCGGGACTAGCGTGATCTACGAGCAGTACTTC
14	TRBV5-1	TRBJ2-7	few	-	CASSLTNLNYEQYF	TGCGCCAGCAGCTTGACAAACCTAAACTACGAGCAGTACTTC
15	TRBV6-6	TRBJ2-2	-	-	CASSYSRGNTGVLFF	TGTGCCAGCAGTTATAGTAGGGGGAACACCGGGGTGCTGTTTTTT
16	TRBV5-1	TRBJ1-2	-	TRBD1	CASSLDPGQGNYGYTF	TGCGCCAGCAGCTTGGACCCGGGACAGGGTAACTATGGCTACACCTTC
16	TRBV20-1	TRBJ2-3	-	TRBD1	CSAREPGTGSTDTQYF	TGCAGTGCTAGAGAGCCCGGGACAGGGAGCACAGATACGCAGTATTTT
11	TRBV7-2	TRBJ2-7	-	-	CASGEAYEQYF	TGTGCCAGCGGGGAGGCCTACGAGCAGTACTTC
13	TRBV29-1	TRBJ2-5	-	-	CSVTISWGETQYF	TGCAGCGTTACCATAAGCTGGGGGGAGACCCAGTACTTC
15	TRBV5-1	TRBJ1-2	-	TRBD1	CASSLGRGQGHGYTF	TGCGCCAGCAGCTTGGGCCGTGGACAGGGACATGGCTACACCTTC
14	TRBV12-3/TRBV12-4	TRBJ2-5	-	-	CASRLSRNGETQYF	TGTGCCAGCAGACTTTCCAGGAATGGAGAGACCCAGTACTTC
15	TRBV7-3	TRBJ2-3	many	-	CASSLWGRRTDTQYF	TGTGCCAGCAGCTTATGGGGTAGGAGGACAGATACGCAGTATTTT
15	TRBV6-6	TRBJ1-5	many	-	CASREQGTGNQPQHF	TGTGCCAGCAGGGAACAGGGAACAGGCAATCAGCCCCAGCATTTT
14	TRBV2	TRBJ2-7	-	-	CASSDLDSSYEQYF	TGTGCCAGCAGTGATCTGGACAGCTCCTACGAGCAGTACTTC
17	TRBV5-1	TRBJ2-3	-	TRBD2	CASSLSRTSGVTDTQYF	TGCGCCAGCAGCTTGAGTCGGACTAGCGGGGTCACAGATACGCAGTATTTT
13	TRBV2	TRBJ2-2	-	-	CASQYADTGELFF	TGTGCCAGCCAGTACGCTGACACCGGGGAGCTGTTTTTT
14	TRBV29-1	TRBJ2-3	-	-	CSVGVTGRADTQYF	TGCAGCGTTGGGGTAACAGGGAGGGCAGATACGCAGTATTTT